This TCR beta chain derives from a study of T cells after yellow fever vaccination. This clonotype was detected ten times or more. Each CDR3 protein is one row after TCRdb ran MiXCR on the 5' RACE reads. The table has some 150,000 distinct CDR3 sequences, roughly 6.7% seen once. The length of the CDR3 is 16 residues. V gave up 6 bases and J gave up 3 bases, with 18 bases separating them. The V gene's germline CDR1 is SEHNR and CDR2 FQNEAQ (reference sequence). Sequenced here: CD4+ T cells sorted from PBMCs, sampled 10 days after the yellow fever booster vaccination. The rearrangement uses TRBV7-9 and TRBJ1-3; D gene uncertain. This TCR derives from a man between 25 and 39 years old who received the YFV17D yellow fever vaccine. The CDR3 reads CASSSPGTSNGNTIYF. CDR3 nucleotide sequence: TGTGCCAGCAGTTCTCCGGGAACCAGTAATGGAAACACCATATATTTT.